The source of this T cell receptor beta chain is a study of T cell repertoires in cytomegalovirus infection (dated by TCRdb to about 2019). For context, the study as a whole: The HLA type of each donor mattered for the analysis, because public TCR beta signatures pointed to carriage of CMV infection along with the matching HLA type. Paper-wide results and their limitations: In the ex vivo response, HLA-C-restricted CMV-specific TCR beta clonotypes were dominant, and in two of eight donors the single most frequent clonotype came from this HLA-C-restricted group. Cumulative frequency of public TCR beta family members discriminated carriers of CMV infection plus the relevant HLA type in this cohort and an independent roughly 320-donor cohort.

Note on this clonotype: Its target antigen remains unknown. Per-nucleotide qualities are absent, and no much larger clonotype sits a single base away.

Sequenced on an Illumina HiSeq 1500. Clones were called with MiXCR by TCRdb after fastp trimmed the public reads at Q25, and only in-frame beta chains were retained. Each CDR3 protein appears once, grouped with its most common genes and DNA. This sample holds roughly 310,000 distinct CDR3 sequences; about a sixth were observed only once. The leading ten clones occupy 12% of the sample. This clonotype was obtained from a human donor in good health (CMV status not recorded). Some clones in this sample may be carry-over from other donors' samples. The sample consisted of PBMCs.

The CDR3 region reads CASSLRPLARIYNEQFF. The nucleotide sequence reads TGTGCCAGCAGCTTAAGGCCCCTAGCAAGGATCTACAATGAGCAGTTCTTC. In this chain, TRBV7-9 is recombined with TRBJ2-1; a weak D assignment points to TRBD2 (5 bases agree). The CDR3 goes from the cysteine to the phenylalanine over 17 residues. The sequence is cut down to CDR3 DNA, 51 bases in frame from base 1. For CDR1 and CDR2, the germline V gene (reference sequence) lists SEHNR and FQNEAQ. V and J lose 2 bases and 3 bases, and a span of 17 bases separates them.